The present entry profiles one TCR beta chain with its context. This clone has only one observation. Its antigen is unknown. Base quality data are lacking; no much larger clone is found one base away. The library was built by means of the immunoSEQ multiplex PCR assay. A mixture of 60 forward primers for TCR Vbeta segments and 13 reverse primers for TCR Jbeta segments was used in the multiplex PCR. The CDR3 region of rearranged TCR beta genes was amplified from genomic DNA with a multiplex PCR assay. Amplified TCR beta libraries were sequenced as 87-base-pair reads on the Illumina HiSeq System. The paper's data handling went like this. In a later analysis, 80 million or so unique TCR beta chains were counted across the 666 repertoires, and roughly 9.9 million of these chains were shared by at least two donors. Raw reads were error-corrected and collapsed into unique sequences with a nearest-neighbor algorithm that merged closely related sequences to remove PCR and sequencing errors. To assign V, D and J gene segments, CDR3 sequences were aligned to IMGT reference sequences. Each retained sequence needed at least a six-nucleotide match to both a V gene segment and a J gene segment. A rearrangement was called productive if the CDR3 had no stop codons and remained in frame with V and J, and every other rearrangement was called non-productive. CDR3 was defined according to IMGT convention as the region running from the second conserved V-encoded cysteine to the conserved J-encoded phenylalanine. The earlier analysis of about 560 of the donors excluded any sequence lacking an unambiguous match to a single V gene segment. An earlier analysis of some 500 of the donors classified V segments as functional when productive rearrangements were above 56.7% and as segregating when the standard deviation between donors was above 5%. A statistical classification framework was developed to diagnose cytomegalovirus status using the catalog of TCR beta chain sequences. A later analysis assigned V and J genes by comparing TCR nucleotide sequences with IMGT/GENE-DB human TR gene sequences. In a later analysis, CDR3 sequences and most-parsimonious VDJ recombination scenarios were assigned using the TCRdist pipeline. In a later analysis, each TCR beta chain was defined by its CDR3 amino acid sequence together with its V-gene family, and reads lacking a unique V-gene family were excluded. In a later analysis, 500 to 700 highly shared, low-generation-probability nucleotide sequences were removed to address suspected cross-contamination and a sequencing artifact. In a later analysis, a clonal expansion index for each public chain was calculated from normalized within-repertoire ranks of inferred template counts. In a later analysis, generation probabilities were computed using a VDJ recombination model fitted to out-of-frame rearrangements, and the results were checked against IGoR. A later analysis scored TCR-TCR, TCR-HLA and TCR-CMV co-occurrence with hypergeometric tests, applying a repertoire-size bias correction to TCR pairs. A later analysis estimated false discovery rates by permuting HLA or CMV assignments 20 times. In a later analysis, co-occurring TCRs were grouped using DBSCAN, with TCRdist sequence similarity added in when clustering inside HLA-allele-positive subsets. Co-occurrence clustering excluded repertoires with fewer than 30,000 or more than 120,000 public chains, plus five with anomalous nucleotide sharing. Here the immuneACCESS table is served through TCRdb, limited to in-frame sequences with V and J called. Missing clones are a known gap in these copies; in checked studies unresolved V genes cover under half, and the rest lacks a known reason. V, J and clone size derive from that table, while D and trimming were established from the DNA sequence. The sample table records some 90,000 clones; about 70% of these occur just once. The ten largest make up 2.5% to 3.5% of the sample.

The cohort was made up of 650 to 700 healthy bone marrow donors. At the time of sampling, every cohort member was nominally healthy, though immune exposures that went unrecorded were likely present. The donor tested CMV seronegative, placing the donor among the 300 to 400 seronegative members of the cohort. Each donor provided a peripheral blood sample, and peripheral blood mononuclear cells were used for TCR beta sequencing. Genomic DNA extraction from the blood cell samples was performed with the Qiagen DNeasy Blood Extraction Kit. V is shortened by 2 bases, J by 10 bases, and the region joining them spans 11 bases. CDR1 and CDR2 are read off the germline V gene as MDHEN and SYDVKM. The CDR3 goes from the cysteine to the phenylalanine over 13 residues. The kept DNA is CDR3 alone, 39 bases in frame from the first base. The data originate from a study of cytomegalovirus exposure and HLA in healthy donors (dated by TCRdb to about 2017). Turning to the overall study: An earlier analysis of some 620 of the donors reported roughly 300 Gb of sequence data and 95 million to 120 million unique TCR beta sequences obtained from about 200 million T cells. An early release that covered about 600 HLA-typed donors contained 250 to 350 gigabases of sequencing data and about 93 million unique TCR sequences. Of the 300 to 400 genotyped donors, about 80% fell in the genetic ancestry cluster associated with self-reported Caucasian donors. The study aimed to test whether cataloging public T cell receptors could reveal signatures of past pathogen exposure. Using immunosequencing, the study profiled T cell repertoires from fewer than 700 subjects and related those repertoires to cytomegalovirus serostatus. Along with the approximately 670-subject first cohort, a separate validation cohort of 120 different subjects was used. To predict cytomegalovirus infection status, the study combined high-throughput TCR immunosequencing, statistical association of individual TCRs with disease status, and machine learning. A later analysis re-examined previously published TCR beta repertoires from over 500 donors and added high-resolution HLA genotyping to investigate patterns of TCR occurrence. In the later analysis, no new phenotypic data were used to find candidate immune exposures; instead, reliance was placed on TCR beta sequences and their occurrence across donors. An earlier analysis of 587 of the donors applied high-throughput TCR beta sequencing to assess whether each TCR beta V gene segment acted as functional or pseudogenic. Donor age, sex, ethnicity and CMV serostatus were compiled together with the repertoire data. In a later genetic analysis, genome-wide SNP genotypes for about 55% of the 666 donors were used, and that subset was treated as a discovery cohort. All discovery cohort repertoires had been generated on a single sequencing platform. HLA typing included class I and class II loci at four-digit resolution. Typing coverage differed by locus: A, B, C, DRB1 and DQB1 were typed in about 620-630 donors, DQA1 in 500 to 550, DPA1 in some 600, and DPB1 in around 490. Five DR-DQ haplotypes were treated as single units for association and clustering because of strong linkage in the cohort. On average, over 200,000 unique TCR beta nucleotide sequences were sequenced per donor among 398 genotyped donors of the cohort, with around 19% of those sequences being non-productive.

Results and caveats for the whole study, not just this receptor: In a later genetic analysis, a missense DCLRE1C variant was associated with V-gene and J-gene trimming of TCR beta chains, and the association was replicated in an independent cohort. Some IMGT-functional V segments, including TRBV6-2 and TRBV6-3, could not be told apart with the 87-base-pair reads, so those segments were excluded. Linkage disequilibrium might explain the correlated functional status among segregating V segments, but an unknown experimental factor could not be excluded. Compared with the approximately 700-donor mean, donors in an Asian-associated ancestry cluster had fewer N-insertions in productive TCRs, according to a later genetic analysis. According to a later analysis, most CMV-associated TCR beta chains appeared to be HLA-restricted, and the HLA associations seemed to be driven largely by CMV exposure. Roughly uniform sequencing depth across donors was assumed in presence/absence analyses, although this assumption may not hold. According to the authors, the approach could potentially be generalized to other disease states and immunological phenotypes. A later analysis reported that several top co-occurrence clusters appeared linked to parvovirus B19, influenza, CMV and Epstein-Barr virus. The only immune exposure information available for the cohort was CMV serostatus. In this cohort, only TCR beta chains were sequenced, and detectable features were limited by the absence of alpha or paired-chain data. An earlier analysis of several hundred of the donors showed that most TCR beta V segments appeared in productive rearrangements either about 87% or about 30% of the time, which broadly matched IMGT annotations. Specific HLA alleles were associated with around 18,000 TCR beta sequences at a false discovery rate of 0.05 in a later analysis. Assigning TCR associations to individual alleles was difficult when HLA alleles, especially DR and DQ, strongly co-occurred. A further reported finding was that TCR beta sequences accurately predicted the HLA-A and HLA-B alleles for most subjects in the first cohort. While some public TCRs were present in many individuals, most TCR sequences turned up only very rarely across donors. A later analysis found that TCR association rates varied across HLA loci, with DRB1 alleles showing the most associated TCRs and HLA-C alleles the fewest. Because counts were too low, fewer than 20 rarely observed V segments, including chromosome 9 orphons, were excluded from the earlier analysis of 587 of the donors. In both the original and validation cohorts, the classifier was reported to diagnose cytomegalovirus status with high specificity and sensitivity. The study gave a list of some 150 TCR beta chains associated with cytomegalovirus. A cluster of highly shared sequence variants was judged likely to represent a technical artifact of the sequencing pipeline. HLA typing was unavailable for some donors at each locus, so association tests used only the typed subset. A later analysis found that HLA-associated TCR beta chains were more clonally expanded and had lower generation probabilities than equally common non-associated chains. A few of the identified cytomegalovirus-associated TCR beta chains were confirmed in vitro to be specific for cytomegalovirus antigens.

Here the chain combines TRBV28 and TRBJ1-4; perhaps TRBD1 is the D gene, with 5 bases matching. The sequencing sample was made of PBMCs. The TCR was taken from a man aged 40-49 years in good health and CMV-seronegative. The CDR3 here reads CASSLNRQRKLFF. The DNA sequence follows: TGTGCCAGCAGTTTAAACAGGCAGCGAAAACTGTTTTTT.